This record looks at one TCR beta chain sequence and its context. What it binds is unknown. Germline is not matched at one junction end, which may reflect a read error. This CDR3 spans 13 amino acids. CDR1 is MNHNS and CDR2 is SASEGT in the germline V gene. The sample comes from a study of cytomegalovirus exposure and HLA in healthy donors. Study conclusions and caveats: In a later analysis, compared with equally common non-associated chains, HLA-associated beta chains were more expanded. Presence/absence analysis assumed near-uniform sequencing depth across donors.

A multiplex PCR was run with 60 Vbeta primers and 13 Jbeta primers. The data were produced by immunoSEQ multiplex PCR, yet TCRdb's version contains in-frame clones alone and is incomplete. This sample has fewer than 200,000 clones, with 87% found just once. Sequencing was performed on PBMCs. V is TRBV6-1 and J is TRBJ2-1; a weak D match, TRBD1 (6 bases). This receptor was taken from a woman aged 30 to 39 in good health and CMV-seronegative. This CDR3 is CASSEADRLEQLF. The CDR3 DNA reads TGTGCCAGCAGTGAAGCAGACAGGCTTGAGCAGCTCTTC.